These 24 T cell receptor beta chains originate from one sample sequenced in a study of spatial heterogeneity in lung cancer. Time point in this sample: sample taken at primary tumor resection. TCRdb called the 5' RACE reads again in MiXCR, with one record for every CDR3 protein. This table has over 50,000 distinct CDR3 sequences, roughly 5.9% appearing once. Sequenced material: PBMCs, taken at surgery. All receptors derive from a female donor with early-stage non-small cell lung cancer.

This clonotype was seen repeatedly, ten times or more. The rearrangement uses TRBV5-5 and TRBJ1-1, with D possibly TRBD1 on 5 matching bases. V dropped 5 bases and J dropped 0 bases, with 11 bases sitting between them. Germline lookup yields CDR1 SGHKS and CDR2 YYEKEE (reference sequence). This CDR3 has 14 amino acids. In DNA, the CDR3 is TGTGCCAGCAGTCGCATGACAGTGAACACTGAAGCTTTCTTT. Amino acid sequence: CASSRMTVNTEAFF.

This clonotype came up many times. The chain is built from TRBV7-9 and TRBJ1-1; D perhaps matches TRBD1 (5 bases). Trimming removed 2 bases from V and 5 bases from J, with 12 bases in between. This CDR3 comprises 14 residues. Germline V gives CDR1 SEHNR, CDR2 FQNEAQ (reference sequence). Here the CDR3 reads CASSLFGAGTEAFF. The CDR3 DNA follows: TGTGCCAGCAGCTTATTTGGGGCGGGTACTGAAGCTTTCTTT.

This clonotype was seen at least ten times. J is TRBJ2-1 and V is TRBV5-1, with D perhaps matching TRBD1 or TRBD2 (6 bases each). Trimming pared 0 bases from V and 6 bases from J, leaving 13 bases between. Germline values: CDR1 SGHRS, CDR2 YFSETQ. The length of the CDR3 is 15 residues. The DNA for the CDR3 is TGCGCCAGCAGCTTGGCGGGGGCGCAAGGCAATGAGCAGTTCTTC. This gives the protein CASSLAGAQGNEQFF. The full variable domain, in which reference TRBV5-1 and TRBJ2-1 provide the parts outside the CDR3, is KAGVTQTPRYLIKTRGQQVTLSCSPISGHRSVSWYQQTPGQGLQFLFEYFSETQRNKGNFPGRFSGRQFSNSRSEMNVSTLELGDSALYLCASSLAGAQGNEQFFGPGTRLTVL.

This clonotype came up a few times. The chain is built from TRBV15 and TRBJ2-7; TRBD1 matches at 8 bases. The CDR3 is made up of 12 amino acids. The germline V gene has CDR1 LNHNV and CDR2 YYDKDF (reference sequence). With 8 bases clipped from V and 9 bases from J, the junction kept 9 bases outside the gene matches. CDR3 sequence reads: CATSRGQGAQYV. In nucleotides, the CDR3 is TGTGCCACCTCCAGGGGGCAGGGTGCGCAGTACGTC.

Only a few counts were recorded for this clonotype. The rearrangement uses TRBV28 and TRBJ2-5; D unresolved. V gave up 3 bases and J gave up 5 bases, with 10 bases separating them. Per the germline V gene, CDR1 is MDHEN and CDR2 is SYDVKM. The CDR3 totals 13 residues. The CDR3 DNA follows: TGTGCCAGCAGTTTTGGGGTTGCTGAGACCCAGTACTTC. The encoded protein is CASSFGVAETQYF.

The rearrangement joins TRBV15 to TRBJ2-3; D gene ambiguous. The CDR3 spans 12 residues. Germline assignment: CDR1 LNHNV and CDR2 YYDKDF (reference sequence). The V end was cut by 3 bases, the J end by 6 bases, with 7 bases between. The CDR3 DNA follows: TGTGCCACCAGCAGCATCGGGGATACGCAGTATTTT. Its protein is CATSSIGDTQYF.

This chain links TRBV27 with TRBJ1-1; D might be TRBD1 (6 bases). The CDR3 contains 14 residues. From germline, CDR1 is MNHEY and CDR2 SMNVEV (reference sequence). Trimming stripped 6 bases from V and 0 bases from J, with 11 bases between. DNA for the CDR3: TGTGCCAGCAGATCGGACAGAATGAACACTGAAGCTTTCTTT. As protein: CASRSDRMNTEAFF.

This clonotype has more than one count but fewer than ten. This chain uses TRBV29-1 with TRBJ1-1; D is unclear. CDR3 length: 11 residues. Between the trimmed V and J ends, which lost 7 bases and 1 base, there was a span of 7 bases. CDR1 is SQVTM and CDR2 is ANQGSEA in the germline V gene. CDR3 DNA: TGCAGCGAACTAGAGAACACTGAAGCTTTCTTT. Translation gives CSELENTEAFF.

This clonotype occurred many times. The chain has TRBV11-2 and TRBJ1-6; D gene unclear. CDR3 length equals 13 residues. CDR1 and CDR2 (germline): SGHAT, FQNNGV. V lost 2 bases to trimming and J lost 6 bases, with 5 bases between them. CDR3 coding DNA: TGTGCCAGCAGCTTAATGTTTAATTCACCCCTCCACTTT. Translation: CASSLMFNSPLHF.

The table lists this clonotype with a few counts. The CDR3 loop reads CSARDFLENSYEQYF. Written as DNA, the CDR3 is TGCAGTGCTAGAGATTTCCTGGAGAATTCCTACGAGCAGTACTTC. The V gene is TRBV20-1, the J gene TRBJ2-7; D remains ambiguous. Looked up from germline, CDR1 is DFQATT and CDR2 is SNEGSKA (reference sequence). V was cut by 0 bases and J by 1 base, with 13 bases left in between. This CDR3 has 15 amino acids.

The CDR3 DNA follows: TGTGCCAGCAGGCCGGGACTAGCGGGGATGGCAGATACGCAGTATTTT. Encoded protein: CASRPGLAGMADTQYF. The chain is built from TRBV6-1 and TRBJ2-3, with 13 bases lining up with TRBD2. This CDR3 is 16 amino acids long. The V gene's germline CDR1 is MNHNS and CDR2 SASEGT. V lost 6 bases and J lost 4; bases outside the gene matches: 7.

This chain uses TRBV9 with TRBJ2-1, with no clear D. The CDR3 sequence is 13 residues long. Per the germline V gene, CDR1 is SGDLS and CDR2 is YYNGEE. Trimming cost V 0 bases and J 4 bases, with 5 bases left between them. The CDR3, as DNA: TGTGCCAGCAGCGTAGAGGTGTACAATGAGCAGTTCTTC. Protein sequence: CASSVEVYNEQFF.

This clonotype was seen more than once but under ten times. The chain has TRBV2 and TRBJ2-1; D gene ambiguous. Germline V lookup: CDR1 SNHLY, CDR2 FYNNEI. The CDR3 is made up of 13 amino acids. Trimming cost V 5 bases and J 6 bases, with 11 bases left between them. This CDR3 is CASSPLKVNEQFF. CDR3 sequence (DNA): TGTGCCAGCAGTCCCCTGAAGGTCAATGAGCAGTTCTTC.

This chain joins TRBV28 and TRBJ1-1; D possibly corresponds to TRBD1 (5 bases). In germline, CDR1 is MDHEN, CDR2 SYDVKM. This CDR3 region has 14 residues. The V end lost 3 bases, the J end lost 6 bases, and 14 bases lay between the germline ends. CDR3 sequence: CASSFLQGTPEAFF. The CDR3 DNA follows: TGTGCCAGCAGTTTCCTGCAGGGTACCCCTGAAGCTTTCTTT.

This clonotype was counted many times. This chain links TRBV29-1 with TRBJ2-6, with D tentatively TRBD2 (5 bases). Germline CDR1 SQVTM, CDR2 ANQGSEA. Trimming removed 1 base from V and 0 bases from J, with 10 bases in between. The CDR3 covers 16 residues. Written as DNA, the CDR3 is TGCAGCGTTGAAGGGACTGTCAGCTCTGGGGCCAACGTCCTGACTTTC. Translation: CSVEGTVSSGANVLTF.

In its sample, this clonotype was seen many times. The chain is built from TRBV28 and TRBJ1-5, with 8 bases matching TRBD1. CDR3 length equals 16 residues. The germline CDR1 and CDR2 sequences are MDHEN and SYDVKM. The J segment lost 2 bases and the V segment lost 3 bases, leaving 6 bases of the junction unmatched. The CDR3 DNA sequence: TGTGCCAGCAGTTTGTATGGGACAGGCGGCAATCAGCCCCAGCATTTT. Amino acid sequence: CASSLYGTGGNQPQHF.

The genes are TRBV11-2 and TRBJ1-4; D call uncertain. CDR1 and CDR2 from the germline V gene are SGHAT and FQNNGV. V shed 6 bases and J shed 8 bases, with 10 bases lying between them. This CDR3 region has 12 residues. CDR3 bases: TGTGCCAGCAGGAGGGTCGACGAAAAACTGTTTTTT. As protein: CASRRVDEKLFF. The variable domain in full, with the rest retrieved from reference TRBV11-2 and TRBJ1-4, is EAGVAQSPRYKIIEKRQSVAFWCNPISGHATLYWYQQILGQGPKLLIQFQNNGVVDDSQLPKDRFSAERLKGVDSTLKIQPAKLEDSAVYLCASRRVDEKLFFGSGTQLSVL.

This clonotype was detected ten times or more. The chain joins TRBV7-9 to TRBJ1-6; 7 bases fit TRBD1. Germline CDR1 and CDR2: SEHNR and FQNEAQ (reference sequence). The CDR3 sequence is 16 residues long. The junction had 7 bases not matched to a gene; V was cut back by 3 bases and J by 5 bases. CDR3 in amino acids: CASSFGGGANNSPLHF. The DNA for the CDR3 is TGTGCCAGCAGCTTTGGAGGGGGCGCGAATAATTCACCCCTCCACTTT.

Many counts were recorded for this clonotype. DNA for the CDR3: TGTGCCAGCAGCACCCTAGGAGGGGGCAGTAATCTGGCTTTCTTT. Its translation: CASSTLGGGSNLAFF. The gene calls are TRBV7-8 and TRBJ1-1; 7 nucleotides line up with TRBD1. Germline V gene sequence: CDR1 SGHVS, CDR2 FQNEAQ. V lost 5 bases to trimming and J lost 11 bases; unmatched junction nucleotides: 17. The CDR3 is 15 residues long.

This clonotype came up once. Written as DNA, the CDR3 is TGTGCCAGCGGCCGTGGGACAGGGAACACTGAAGCTTTCTTT. It specifies CASGRGTGNTEAFF. The chain links TRBV12-3 or TRBV12-4 to TRBJ1-1; 8 bases are a match to TRBD1. V was pared by 8 bases and J by 1 base, with 6 bases of the junction left unmatched. The length of the CDR3 is 14 residues.

This clonotype was found many times. This chain uses TRBV2 with TRBJ2-5; TRBD2 matches 7 bases. The CDR3 runs 15 residues. The germline V gene encodes CDR1 SNHLY and CDR2 FYNNEI. V was pared by 2 bases and J by 4 bases, with 7 bases of the junction left unmatched. Here the CDR3 DNA reads TGTGCCAGCAGTGAACGGGGCGGGAGAGGAGAGACCCAGTACTTC. Translation: CASSERGGRGETQYF.

This clonotype has a handful of counts. The J gene is TRBJ1-6, the V gene TRBV19; 8 bases are a match to TRBD1. The CDR3 is 15 amino acids. The germline CDR1 and CDR2 sequences are LNHDA and SQIVND (reference sequence). Germline trimming cut 0 bases from V and 7 bases from J; bases unmatched to any gene: 2. The CDR3 DNA is TGTGCCAGTAGTATAGATCACAGGGGGAATTCACCCCTCCACTTT. Translation: CASSIDHRGNSPLHF.

This clonotype has a count of ten or more. The rearrangement uses TRBV28 and TRBJ2-3, with TRBD2 as a possible D gene (6 bases). Per germline, CDR1 MDHEN and CDR2 SYDVKM. This CDR3 region has 14 residues. The V end lost 3 bases, the J end lost 0 bases, and 7 bases lay between the germline ends. The CDR3 DNA reads TGTGCCAGCAGTTTTGGGGGGAGCACAGATACGCAGTATTTT. It codes for CASSFGGSTDTQYF.

This clonotype was detected many times. The genes are TRBV12-3 or TRBV12-4 and TRBJ1-2; no clear D gene. CDR3 size: 14 residues. V shed 7 bases and J shed 5 bases, with 17 bases lying between them. The CDR3 loop reads CASIATQELYGYTF. DNA of the CDR3: TGTGCCAGCATCGCTACGCAGGAGCTATATGGCTACACCTTC.